This is a list of T cell receptor beta chains from one sample in a study of human versus mouse CDR3 diversity and MHC coevolution. The assay was immunoSEQ multiplex PCR, and TCRdb's table has in-frame clones only and misses some. This sample has 45,000 to 75,000 clones, with over 90% found just once. Sequenced: naive CD4+ T cells from blood. The receptors were gathered from a person aged 55-75 years in good health. The CDR3 runs from the conserved cysteine through the conserved F or W. The D gene is left open where the match is weak. Only part of the rows carry a size: once, few, many, or a class if the clone is expanded.

CDR3 DNA	CDR3 protein	D gene	V gene	J gene	clone size
TGTGCCAGCAGCTCAGGACTAGCGGGACTCTACTCTGGGGCCAACGTCCTGACTTTC	CASSSGLAGLYSGANVLTF	TRBD2	TRBV5-4	TRBJ2-6	-
TGCGCCAGCAGTGATGGCTTTAGCAATCAGCCCCAGCATTTT	CASSDGFSNQPQHF	-	TRBV10-2	TRBJ1-5	-
TGTGCCAGCAGCTTAAAACCCGCAGGGGGCGTGAACACCGGGGAGCTGTTTTTT	CASSLKPAGGVNTGELFF	TRBD1	TRBV7-3	TRBJ2-2	-
TGCGCCAGCACTTTTCCTCACCCCGGGACAGGGGTGAATTCACCCCTCCACTTT	CASTFPHPGTGVNSPLHF	TRBD1	TRBV23-1	TRBJ1-6	-
TGCAGCGCTCTTGGACTAGCGGGAGACCCCGGGGAGCTGTTTTTT	CSALGLAGDPGELFF	TRBD2	TRBV29-1	TRBJ2-2	-
TGTGCCAGCAGCCTCCGGGAGGGGGGGAGAGGGACTGAAGCTTTCTTT	CASSLREGGRGTEAFF	-	TRBV7-2	TRBJ1-1	-
TGTGCCAGCAGCATTCCGGGACAGGGACCAGCCTCTGACTTC	CASSIPGQGPASDF	TRBD1	TRBV5-6	TRBJ2-7	-
TGTGCCAGCGAAATGACAGGGGGCTATCAGCCCCAGCATTTT	CASEMTGGYQPQHF	TRBD1	TRBV6-1	TRBJ1-5	once
TGTGCCAGCAGGGTCAGACAGACGAACACTGAAGCTTTCTTT	CASRVRQTNTEAFF	-	TRBV19	TRBJ1-1	once
TGTGCCAGCAGTTCAAATACCCAAGCGGGGTATAGATACGAGCAGTACTTC	CASSSNTQAGYRYEQYF	TRBD2	TRBV27	TRBJ2-7	-
TGTGCCAGCAGGGGGACTAGCGGGAGTTACGAGCAGTACTTC	CASRGTSGSYEQYF	TRBD2	TRBV6-5	TRBJ2-7	-
TGTGCCAGCAGCCCGGACAGGCCGAGCTACAATGAGCAGTTCTTC	CASSPDRPSYNEQFF	TRBD1	TRBV5-4	TRBJ2-1	-
TGTGCCAGCAGTGAATGGAGTGACAGAATTGGAAACACCATATATTTT	CASSEWSDRIGNTIYF	-	TRBV6-1	TRBJ1-3	-
TGTGCCTGGAGTCTTAACAGTCCTAGCACAGATACGCAGTATTTT	CAWSLNSPSTDTQYF	-	TRBV30	TRBJ2-3	once
TGCGCCAGCAGCTTGGCGCTGGACAGCTATGGCTACACCTTC	CASSLALDSYGYTF	-	TRBV5-1	TRBJ1-2	-
TGTGCCAGCTCACCTGGGGCAGGGGAAACGCAGTATTTT	CASSPGAGETQYF	-	TRBV18	TRBJ2-3	once
TGTGCCAGCAGTGAACAGGGGGTTCACACTGAAGCTTTCTTT	CASSEQGVHTEAFF	TRBD1	TRBV2	TRBJ1-1	-
TGTGCCAGCAGCTTGCGACAGGGGGGGAACACTGAAGCTTTCTTT	CASSLRQGGNTEAFF	TRBD1	TRBV7-9	TRBJ1-1	-
TGTGCCAGCAGCTTAGAAGGGAGGAACACTGAAGCTTTCTTT	CASSLEGRNTEAFF	-	TRBV7-9	TRBJ1-1	-
TGTGCCAGCAACCCAGCGGGAGGGTACAATGAGCAGTTCTTC	CASNPAGGYNEQFF	TRBD2	TRBV6-1	TRBJ2-1	-
TGTGCCAGCAGGGACAGTAGCTCCTACGAGCAGTACTTC	CASRDSSSYEQYF	-	TRBV6-5	TRBJ2-7	-
TGTGCCACCAGCACAGAGGTCGGGGTGGGGAATGAGCAGTTCTTC	CATSTEVGVGNEQFF	-	TRBV15	TRBJ2-1	-
TGTGCCAGCAGTCAAACAGGGTTCGAGCAGTACTTC	CASSQTGFEQYF	-	TRBV11-2	TRBJ2-7	-
TGTGCCAGCTCGGATTCTAGGGATACGCAGTATTTT	CASSDSRDTQYF	-	TRBV2	TRBJ2-3	-
TGTGCCAGCTCGAGACGACAGGGGGCGACGAACACCGGGGAGCTGTTTTTT	CASSRRQGATNTGELFF	TRBD1	TRBV18	TRBJ2-2	-
TGTGCCAGCAGCCATACTAGCGCGACCACAGATACGCAGTATTTT	CASSHTSATTDTQYF	TRBD2	TRBV7-9	TRBJ2-3	-
TGTGCCAGCAGTGAAGGACACTCTGGCAATCAGCCCCAGCATTTT	CASSEGHSGNQPQHF	-	TRBV6-1	TRBJ1-5	-
TGTGCCAGCAGCCAACTTGGGGGCGAGCAGTACTTC	CASSQLGGEQYF	-	TRBV11-3	TRBJ2-7	-
TGTGCCAGCAGCTCCTACAGGGGGAACTACGAGCAGTACTTC	CASSSYRGNYEQYF	TRBD1	TRBV5-4	TRBJ2-7	-